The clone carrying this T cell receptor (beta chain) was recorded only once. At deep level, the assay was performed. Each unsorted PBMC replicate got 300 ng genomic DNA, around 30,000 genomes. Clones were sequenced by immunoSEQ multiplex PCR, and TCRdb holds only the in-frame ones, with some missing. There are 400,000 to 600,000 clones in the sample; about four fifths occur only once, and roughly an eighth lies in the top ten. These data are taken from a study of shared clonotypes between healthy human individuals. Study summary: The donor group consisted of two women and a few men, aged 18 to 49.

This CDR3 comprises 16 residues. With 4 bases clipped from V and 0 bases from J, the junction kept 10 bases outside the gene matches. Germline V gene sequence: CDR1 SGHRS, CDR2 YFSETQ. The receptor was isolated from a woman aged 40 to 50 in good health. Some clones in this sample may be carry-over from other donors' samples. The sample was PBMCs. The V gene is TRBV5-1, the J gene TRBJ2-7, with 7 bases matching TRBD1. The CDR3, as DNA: TGCGCCAGCAGCCGGGACAGCTACTTACACTCCTACGAGCAGTACTTC. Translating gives CASSRDSYLHSYEQYF.